The 10 T cell receptor beta chains below come from one sample, sequenced in a study of blood T cell repertoires in COVID-19. Method: immunoSEQ multiplex PCR; TCRdb's copy keeps in-frame clones and lacks some. The sample has some 150,000 clones; around 89% are singletons. Specimen: peripheral blood. These receptors originate from a man between 60 and 75 years old with acute or convalescent COVID-19.

This chain joins TRBV11-2 and TRBJ1-2; D remains unclear. Germline-derived CDR1 and CDR2 are SGHAT and FQNNGV. V was trimmed by 5 bases and J by 6 bases, leaving 13 bases between them. The CDR3 sequence is 13 residues long. CDR3 residues: CASSTFNGNGYTF. In nucleotides, the CDR3 is TGTGCCAGCAGCACCTTCAACGGGAATGGCTACACCTTC.

The genes are TRBV7-2 and TRBJ2-2; 8 bases align to TRBD1. CDR1 is SGHTA and CDR2 is FQGNSA in the germline V gene. CDR3 length equals 15 residues. With 5 bases clipped from V and 4 bases from J, the junction kept 6 bases outside the gene matches. CDR3 bases: TGTGCCAGCAGCCAAAAGACAGGGGCCACCGGGGAGCTGTTTTTT. It specifies CASSQKTGATGELFF.

This chain links TRBV7-2 with TRBJ1-5; D gene ambiguous. The CDR3 totals 14 residues. CDR1 SGHTA and CDR2 FQGNSA come from the germline V gene. The ends were cut back, 5 bases at V and 4 bases at J, with 12 bases in the middle. For the CDR3, the DNA is TGTGCCAGCAGCCCAAGTCGGGGAAATCAGCCCCAGCATTTT. It codes for CASSPSRGNQPQHF.

This clone was detected once. The rearrangement links TRBV6-5 to TRBJ1-6; a possible D gene is TRBD1 (5 bases). The CDR3 length is 14 residues. Trimming pared 6 bases from V and 7 bases from J, leaving 13 bases between. Germline-derived CDR1 and CDR2 are MNHEY and SVGAGI. The CDR3 DNA reads TGTGCCAGCAGGAACACAGGCCTAAATTCACCCCTCCACTTT. Its translation: CASRNTGLNSPLHF.

This clone showed up just once. Other nucleotide sequences in the sample specify the same CDR3. The rearrangement joins TRBV18 to TRBJ1-1, with 9 bases that match TRBD1. Losses at the gene ends were 3 bases for V and 4 bases for J; bases not matched to a gene: 0. The CDR3 runs 13 residues. CDR1 and CDR2 (germline): KGHSH, LQKENI. CDR3 protein: CASSPTGGTEAFF. Written as DNA, the CDR3 is TGTGCCAGCTCACCGACAGGGGGCACTGAAGCTTTCTTT.

The chain joins TRBV7-9 to TRBJ2-3, with TRBD2 as a possible D gene (6 bases). The V and J ends lost 1 base and 0 bases respectively, with 8 bases between them. The CDR3 has 15 residues. Germline-derived CDR1 and CDR2 are SEHNR and FQNEAQ (reference sequence). This CDR3 reads CASSLVAGSTDTQYF. The DNA for the CDR3 is TGTGCCAGCAGCTTAGTGGCGGGAAGCACAGATACGCAGTATTTT.

The chain employs TRBV12-3 or TRBV12-4 and TRBJ2-3; D ambiguous. The CDR3 runs 13 residues. The V end was cut by 4 bases, the J end by 4 bases, with 9 bases between. Here the CDR3 DNA reads TGTGCCAGCAGTTGGGTAGCCCCAGATACGCAGTATTTT. Its translation is CASSWVAPDTQYF.

This chain links TRBV5-6 with TRBJ1-5, with D possibly matching TRBD1 (5 bases). Germline V lookup: CDR1 SGHDT, CDR2 YYEEEE. Deletions cut 0 bases from V and 7 bases from J, with 14 bases between. This CDR3 is built from 15 residues. The CDR3 DNA sequence: TGTGCCAGCAGCTTGGCCAGGGCGTTGGGGCAGCCCCAGCATTTT. Translating gives CASSLARALGQPQHF.

The chain carries TRBV9 and TRBJ2-3, with TRBD1 matching 10 bases. The germline CDR1 and CDR2 sequences are SGDLS and YYNGEE. Trimming at V came to 2 bases and at J to 9 bases, leaving 6 bases not matched to a gene. This CDR3 contains 14 residues. CDR3 in DNA: TGTGCCAGCAGCGTTGGGGGACAGGGGCACACGCAGTATTTT. Its protein product is CASSVGGQGHTQYF.

This CDR3 reads CASSPRGSGWNYGYTF. The CDR3 region has the DNA TGTGCCAGCTCACCAAGGGGGTCAGGGTGGAACTATGGCTACACCTTC. V and J are TRBV18 and TRBJ1-2; maybe TRBD1 (6 bases). The V gene lost 2 bases and the J gene lost 2 bases, with 15 bases spanning the gap. CDR3 length equals 16 residues. The germline CDR1 and CDR2 sequences are KGHSH and LQKENI. Variable domain in full (rest from reference TRBV18 and TRBJ1-2): NAGVMQNPRHLVRRRGQEARLRCSPMKGHSHVYWYRQLPEEGLKFMVYLQKENIIDESGMPKERFSAEFPKEGPSILRIQQVVRGDSAAYFCASSPRGSGWNYGYTFGSGTRLTVV.